This TCR beta chain was recovered during a study of blood T cell repertoires in COVID-19. TCRdb's copy holds only in-frame clones and misses some; the assay was immunoSEQ multiplex PCR. The table records more than 45,000 clones, roughly 79% of them present only once. Germline loops: CDR1 SGDLS, CDR2 YYNGEE. This CDR3 region has 13 residues. Between the trimmed V and J ends, which lost 1 base and 2 bases, there was a span of 6 bases. This clone has just a few counts. Sequencing was done on a sample of peripheral blood. The source of this sequence is a human donor in a cohort sampled during active COVID-19. This chain uses TRBV9 with TRBJ2-5; D is unclear. As DNA, the CDR3 is TGTGCCAGCAGCGTACTAGATCAAGAGACCCAGTACTTC. The encoded protein is CASSVLDQETQYF.